The sequence of this T cell receptor beta chain was determined in a study of early T cells in non-severe SARS-CoV-2 infection. TCRdb redid the calling of the 5' RACE reads with MiXCR, one entry per CDR3 protein. The table shows tens of thousands of distinct CDR3 sequences, with 12% occurring only once. V was clipped by 1 base and J by 4 bases, with 22 bases between them. This CDR3 spans 18 amino acids. From germline, CDR1 is MGHRA and CDR2 YSYEKL. The chain carries TRBV4-1 and TRBJ1-2, with unresolved D. The source material was whole blood. This clonotype originated in an adult who was a healthcare worker with PCR-confirmed SARS-CoV-2 infection or an uninfected control (not recorded which). Here the CDR3 reads CASSQVAPRRGATYGYTF. The CDR3 region has the DNA TGCGCCAGCAGCCAAGTGGCCCCCCGACGAGGAGCGACCTATGGCTACACCTTC.